Below, 3 T cell receptor beta chains from the same sample are listed, as sequenced in a study of human T cells and chemical hapten exposure. TCRdb ran MiXCR on the 5' RACE reads and lists one entry per CDR3 protein. The data contain under 150,000 distinct CDR3 sequences, around a fifth of them singletons. Total RNA came from unfractionated whole blood. Source of these receptors: a human donor in good health.

This chain uses TRBV15 with TRBJ1-5; possible D gene TRBD1, 6 bases. The CDR3 runs 16 residues. V lost 1 base and J 0 bases, leaving 10 bases between the germline ends. Germline V CDR1 and CDR2: LNHNV, YYDKDF (reference sequence). DNA of the CDR3: TGTGCCACCAGCAGAGGATCAGGGGATAGCAATCAGCCCCAGCATTTT. Residues: CATSRGSGDSNQPQHF.

With respect to this clonotype: One junction end does not reproduce the germline sequence, and a read error may be involved. The chain recombines TRBV5-6 with TRBJ1-2; D remains unclear. Germline CDR1 is SGHDT and CDR2 is YYEEEE. The CDR3 extends over 14 amino acids. The CDR3 loop is CASSLFKVFYGDTF. In DNA form, the CDR3 reads TGTGCCAGCAGCTTGTTTAAGGTGTTCTATGGCGACACCTTC.

The V and J genes are TRBV5-1 and TRBJ2-4; D unresolved. V was cut by 0 bases and J by 7 bases, with 2 bases left in between. CDR3 length: 11 amino acids. CDR1 is SGHRS and CDR2 is YFSETQ in the germline V gene. The CDR3, as DNA: TGCGCCAGCAGCTTGGGGAACATTCAGTACTTC. Residues: CASSLGNIQYF.